This TCR beta chain was identified in a study of T cell responses to AZD1222 COVID-19 vaccine. Overall study results and limits: Regions left unmutated in variants are reportedly the target of nearly half of spike-specific TCRs.

Method: immunoSEQ multiplex PCR; TCRdb's copy keeps in-frame clones and lacks some. Of fewer than 110,000 clones in the sample, roughly 91% were seen once. The CDR3 covers 16 residues. Germline V gives CDR1 KGHSH, CDR2 LQKENI. Trimming stripped 3 bases from V and 4 bases from J, with 15 bases between. Turning to this clone: Its matching antigen is unknown.

This specimen was peripheral blood, taken on day 0 of AZD1222 vaccination. The chain carries TRBV18 and TRBJ1-4; weak D call: TRBD1 (6 bases). The receptor was derived from an adult in good health. The CDR3 sequence is CASSPTRGGGNEKLFF. The CDR3 region has the DNA TGTGCCAGCTCACCTACCCGCGGGGGCGGTAATGAAAAACTGTTTTTT.